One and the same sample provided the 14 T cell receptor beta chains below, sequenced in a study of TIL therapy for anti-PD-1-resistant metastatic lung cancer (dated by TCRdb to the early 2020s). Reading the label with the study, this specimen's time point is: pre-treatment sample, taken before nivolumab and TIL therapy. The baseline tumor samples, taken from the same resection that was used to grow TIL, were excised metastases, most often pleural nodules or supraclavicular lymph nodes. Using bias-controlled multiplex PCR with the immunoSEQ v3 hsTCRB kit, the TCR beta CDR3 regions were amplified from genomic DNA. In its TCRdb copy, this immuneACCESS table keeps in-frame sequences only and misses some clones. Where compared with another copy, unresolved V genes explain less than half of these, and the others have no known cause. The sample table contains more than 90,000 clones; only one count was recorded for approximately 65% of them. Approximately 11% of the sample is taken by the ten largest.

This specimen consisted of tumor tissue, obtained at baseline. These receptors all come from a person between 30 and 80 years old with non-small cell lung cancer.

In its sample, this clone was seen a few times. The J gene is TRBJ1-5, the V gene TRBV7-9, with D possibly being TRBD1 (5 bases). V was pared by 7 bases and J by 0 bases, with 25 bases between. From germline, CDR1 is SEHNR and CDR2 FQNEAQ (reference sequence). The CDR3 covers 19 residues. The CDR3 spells CASTEDGTLLGNSNQPQHF. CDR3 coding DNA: TGTGCCAGCACCGAAGATGGGACGCTCTTGGGGAATAGCAATCAGCCCCAGCATTTT.

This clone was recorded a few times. The CDR3: CASSPSGDNYGYTF. The DNA for the CDR3 is TGTGCCAGCTCACCATCAGGGGACAACTATGGCTACACCTTC. The rearrangement joins TRBV18 to TRBJ1-2; D might be TRBD1 (6 bases). CDR1 is KGHSH, CDR2 LQKENI, per germline. The CDR3 runs to 14 residues. V was trimmed by 2 bases and J by 2 bases, leaving 9 bases between them.

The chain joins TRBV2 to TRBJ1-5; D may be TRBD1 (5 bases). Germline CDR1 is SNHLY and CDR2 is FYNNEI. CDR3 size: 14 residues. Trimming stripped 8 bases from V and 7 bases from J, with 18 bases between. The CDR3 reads CASAPGRGPQPQHF. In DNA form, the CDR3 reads TGTGCCAGCGCACCGGGACGGGGACCACAGCCCCAGCATTTT.

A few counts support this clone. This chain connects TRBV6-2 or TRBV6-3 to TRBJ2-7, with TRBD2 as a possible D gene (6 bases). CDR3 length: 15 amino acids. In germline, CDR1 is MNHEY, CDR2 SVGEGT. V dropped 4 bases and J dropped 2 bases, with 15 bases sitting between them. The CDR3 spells CASSFGRTLTYEQYF. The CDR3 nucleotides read TGTGCCAGCAGTTTTGGGAGGACTCTGACCTACGAGCAGTACTTC.

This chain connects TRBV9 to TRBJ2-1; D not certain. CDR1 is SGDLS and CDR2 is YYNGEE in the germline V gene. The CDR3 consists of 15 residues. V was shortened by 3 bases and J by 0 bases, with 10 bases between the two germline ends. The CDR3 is CASSARYSSYNEQFF. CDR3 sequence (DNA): TGTGCCAGCAGCGCTCGGTACAGCTCCTACAATGAGCAGTTCTTC. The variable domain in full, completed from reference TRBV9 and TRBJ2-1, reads DSGVTQTPKHLITATGQRVTLRCSPRSGDLSVYWYQQSLDQGLQFLIQYYNGEERAKGNILERFSAQQFPDLHSELNLSSLELGDSALYFCASSARYSSYNEQFFGPGTRLTVL.

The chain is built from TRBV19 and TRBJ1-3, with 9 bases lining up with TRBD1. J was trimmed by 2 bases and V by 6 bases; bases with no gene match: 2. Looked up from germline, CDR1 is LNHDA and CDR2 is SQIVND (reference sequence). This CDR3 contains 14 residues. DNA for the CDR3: TGTGCCAGTAGGGACAGGGGCGCTGGAAACACCATATATTTT. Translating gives CASRDRGAGNTIYF.

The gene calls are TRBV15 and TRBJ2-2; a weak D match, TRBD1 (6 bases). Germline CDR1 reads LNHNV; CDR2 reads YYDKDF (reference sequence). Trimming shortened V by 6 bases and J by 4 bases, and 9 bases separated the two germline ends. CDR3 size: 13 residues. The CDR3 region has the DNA TGTGCCACCAGGACAGGCGTCACCGGGGAGCTGTTTTTT. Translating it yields CATRTGVTGELFF. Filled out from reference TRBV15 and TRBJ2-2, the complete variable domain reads DAMVIQNPRYQVTQFGKPVTLSCSQTLNHNVMYWYQQKSSQAPKLLFHYYDKDFNNEADTPDNFQSRRPNTSFCFLDIRSPGLGDTAMYLCATRTGVTGELFFGEGSRLTVL.

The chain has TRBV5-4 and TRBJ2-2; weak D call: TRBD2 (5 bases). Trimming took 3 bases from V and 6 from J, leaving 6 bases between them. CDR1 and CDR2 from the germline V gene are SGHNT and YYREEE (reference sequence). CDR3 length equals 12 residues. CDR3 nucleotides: TGTGCCAGCAGCTCGGACTCCGGGGAGCTGTTTTTT. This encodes CASSSDSGELFF. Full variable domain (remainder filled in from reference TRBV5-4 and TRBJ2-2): ETGVTQSPTHLIKTRGQQVTLRCSSQSGHNTVSWYQQALGQGPQFIFQYYREEENGRGNFPPRFSGLQFPNYSSELNVNALELDDSALYLCASSSDSGELFFGEGSRLTVL.

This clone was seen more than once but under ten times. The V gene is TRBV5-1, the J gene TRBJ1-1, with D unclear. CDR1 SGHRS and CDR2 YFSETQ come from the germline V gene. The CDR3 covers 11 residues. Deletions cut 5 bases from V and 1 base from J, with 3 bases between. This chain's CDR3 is CASRGNTEAFF. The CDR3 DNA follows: TGCGCCAGCAGGGGGAACACTGAAGCTTTCTTT.

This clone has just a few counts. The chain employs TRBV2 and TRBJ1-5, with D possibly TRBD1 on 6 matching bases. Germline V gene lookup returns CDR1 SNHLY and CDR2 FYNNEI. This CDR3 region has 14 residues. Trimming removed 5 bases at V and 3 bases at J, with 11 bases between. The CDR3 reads CASSRQEFNQPQHF. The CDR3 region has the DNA TGTGCCAGCAGTCGACAGGAATTCAATCAGCCCCAGCATTTT.

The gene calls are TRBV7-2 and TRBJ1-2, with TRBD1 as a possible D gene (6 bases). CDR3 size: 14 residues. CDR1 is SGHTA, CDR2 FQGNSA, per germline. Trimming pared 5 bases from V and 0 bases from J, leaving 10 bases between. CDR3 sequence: CASSQQGANYGYTF. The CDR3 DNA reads TGTGCCAGCAGCCAACAGGGAGCTAACTATGGCTACACCTTC.

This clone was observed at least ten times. The CDR3 here is CASSYRDFLILGEETQYF. The CDR3 coding sequence is TGTGCCAGCAGCTACCGGGACTTTCTCATACTAGGAGAAGAGACCCAGTACTTC. The V call is TRBV11-2, the J call TRBJ2-5; a possible D gene is TRBD2 (6 bases). This CDR3 has 18 residues. CDR1 is SGHAT, CDR2 FQNNGV, per germline. The V gene lost 4 bases and the J gene lost 3 bases, with 24 bases spanning the gap.

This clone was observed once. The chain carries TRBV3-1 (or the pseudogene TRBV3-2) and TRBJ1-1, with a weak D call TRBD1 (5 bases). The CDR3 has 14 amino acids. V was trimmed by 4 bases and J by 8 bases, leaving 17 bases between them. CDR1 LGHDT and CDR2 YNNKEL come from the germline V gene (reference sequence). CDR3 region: CASSPQWWSGEAFF. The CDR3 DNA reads TGTGCCAGCAGCCCGCAGTGGTGGTCAGGGGAAGCTTTCTTT.

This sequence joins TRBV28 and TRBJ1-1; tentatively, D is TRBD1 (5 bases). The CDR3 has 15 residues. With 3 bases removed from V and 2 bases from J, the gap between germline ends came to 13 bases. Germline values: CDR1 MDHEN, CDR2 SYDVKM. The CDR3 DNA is TGTGCCAGCAGTTTCGGGGGACGAATTAACACTGAAGCTTTCTTT. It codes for CASSFGGRINTEAFF.